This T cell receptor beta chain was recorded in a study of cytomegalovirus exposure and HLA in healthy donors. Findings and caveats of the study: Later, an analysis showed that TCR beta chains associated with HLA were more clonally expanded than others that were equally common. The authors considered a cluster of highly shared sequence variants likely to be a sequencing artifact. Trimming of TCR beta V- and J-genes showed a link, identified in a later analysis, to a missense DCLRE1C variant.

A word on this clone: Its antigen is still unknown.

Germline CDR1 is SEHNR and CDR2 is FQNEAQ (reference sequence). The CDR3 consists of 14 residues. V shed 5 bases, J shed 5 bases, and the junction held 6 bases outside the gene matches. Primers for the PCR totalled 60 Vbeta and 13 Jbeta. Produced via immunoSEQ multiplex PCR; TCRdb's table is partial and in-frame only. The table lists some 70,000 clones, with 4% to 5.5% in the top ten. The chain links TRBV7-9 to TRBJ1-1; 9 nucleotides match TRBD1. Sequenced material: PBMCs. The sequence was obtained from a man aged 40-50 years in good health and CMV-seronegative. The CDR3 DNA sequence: TGTGCCAGCAGCGAAGACAGGGGGTCGACTGAAGCTTTCTTT. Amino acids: CASSEDRGSTEAFF.